This T cell receptor (beta chain) originates from a study of blood T cell repertoires in COVID-19. Here immunoSEQ multiplex PCR was the method, and the copy in TCRdb shows in-frame clones only, minus some. The table shows approximately 92,000 clones, with 72% occurring only once. The ends lost 3 bases at V and 2 bases at J; junction bases unmatched: 7. The CDR3 is 15 residues long. In germline, CDR1 is MNHEY, CDR2 SVGAGI. The receptor's source is a woman aged 55-70 years in a cohort sampled during active or convalescent COVID-19. The chain couples TRBV6-5 to TRBJ2-7; 7 bases line up with TRBD2. The sequencing sample was made of peripheral blood. DNA of the CDR3: TGTGCCAGCAGTTATTCCGGACTAGAAACCTACGAGCAGTACTTC. Its translation: CASSYSGLETYEQYF.